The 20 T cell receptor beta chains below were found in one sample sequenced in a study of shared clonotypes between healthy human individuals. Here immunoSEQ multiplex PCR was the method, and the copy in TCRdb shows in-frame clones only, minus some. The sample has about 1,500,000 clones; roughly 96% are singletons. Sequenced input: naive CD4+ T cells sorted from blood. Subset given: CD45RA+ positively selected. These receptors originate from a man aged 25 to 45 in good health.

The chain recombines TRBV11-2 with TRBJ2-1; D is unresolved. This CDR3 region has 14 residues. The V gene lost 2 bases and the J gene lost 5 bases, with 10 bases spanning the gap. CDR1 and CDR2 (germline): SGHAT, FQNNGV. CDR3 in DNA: TGTGCCAGCAGCTTATTATCGAGTAACAATGAGCAGTTCTTC. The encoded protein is CASSLLSSNNEQFF.

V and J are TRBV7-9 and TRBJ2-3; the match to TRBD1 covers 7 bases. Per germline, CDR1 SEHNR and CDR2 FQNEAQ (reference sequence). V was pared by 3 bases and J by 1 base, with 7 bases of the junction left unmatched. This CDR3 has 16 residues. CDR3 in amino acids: CASSFLMDRRTDTQYF. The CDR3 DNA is TGTGCCAGCAGCTTCCTAATGGACAGGCGCACAGATACGCAGTATTTT.

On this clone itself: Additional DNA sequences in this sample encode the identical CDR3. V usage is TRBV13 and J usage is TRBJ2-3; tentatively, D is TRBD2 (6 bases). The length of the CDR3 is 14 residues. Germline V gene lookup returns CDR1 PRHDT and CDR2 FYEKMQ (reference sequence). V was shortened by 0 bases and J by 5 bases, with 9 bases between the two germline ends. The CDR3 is CASSLGLAGDTQYF. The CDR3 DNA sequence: TGTGCCAGCAGCTTAGGACTAGCAGGAGATACGCAGTATTTT. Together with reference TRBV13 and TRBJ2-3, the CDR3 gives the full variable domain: AAGVIQSPRHLIKEKRETATLKCYPIPRHDTVYWYQQGPGQDPQFLISFYEKMQSDKGSIPDRFSAQQFSDYHSELNMSSLELGDSALYFCASSLGLAGDTQYFGPGTRLTVL.

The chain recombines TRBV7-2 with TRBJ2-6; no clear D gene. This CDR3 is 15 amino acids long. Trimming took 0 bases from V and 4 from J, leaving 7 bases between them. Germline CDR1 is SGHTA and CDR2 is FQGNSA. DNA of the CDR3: TGTGCCAGCAGCTTAGCGGTTGCGGGGGCCAACGTCCTGACTTTC. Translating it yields CASSLAVAGANVLTF.

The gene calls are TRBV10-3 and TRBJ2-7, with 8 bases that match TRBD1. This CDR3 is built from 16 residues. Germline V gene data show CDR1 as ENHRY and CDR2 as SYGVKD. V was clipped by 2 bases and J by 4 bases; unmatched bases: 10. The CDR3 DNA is TGTGCCATCAGTGAGGGGTACCGGGACAGGACGTACGAGCAGTACTTC. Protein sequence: CAISEGYRDRTYEQYF.

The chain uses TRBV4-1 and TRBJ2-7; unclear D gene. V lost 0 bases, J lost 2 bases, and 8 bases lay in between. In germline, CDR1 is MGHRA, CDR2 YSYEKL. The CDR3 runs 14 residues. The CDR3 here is CASSQETATYEQYF. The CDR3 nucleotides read TGCGCCAGCAGCCAAGAGACGGCCACCTACGAGCAGTACTTC.

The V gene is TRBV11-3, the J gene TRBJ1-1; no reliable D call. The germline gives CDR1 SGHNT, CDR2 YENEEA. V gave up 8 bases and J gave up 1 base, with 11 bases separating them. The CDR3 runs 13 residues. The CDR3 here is CASGEAPNTEAFF. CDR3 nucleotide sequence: TGTGCCAGCGGGGAGGCCCCGAACACTGAAGCTTTCTTT.

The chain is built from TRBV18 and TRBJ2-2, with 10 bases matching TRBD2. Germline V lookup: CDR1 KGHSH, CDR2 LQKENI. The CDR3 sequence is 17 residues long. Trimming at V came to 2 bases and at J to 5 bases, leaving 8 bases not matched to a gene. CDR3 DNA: TGTGCCAGCTCACCAATTGCCATTAGCGGGAGGACCGGGGAGCTGTTTTTT. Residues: CASSPIAISGRTGELFF.

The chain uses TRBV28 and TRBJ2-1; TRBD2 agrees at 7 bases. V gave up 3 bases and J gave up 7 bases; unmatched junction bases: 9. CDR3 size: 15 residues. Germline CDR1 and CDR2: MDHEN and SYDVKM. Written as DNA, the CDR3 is TGTGCCAGCAGTTTCAGGGCTGCGGGAGCAAATGAGCAGTTCTTC. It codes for CASSFRAAGANEQFF.

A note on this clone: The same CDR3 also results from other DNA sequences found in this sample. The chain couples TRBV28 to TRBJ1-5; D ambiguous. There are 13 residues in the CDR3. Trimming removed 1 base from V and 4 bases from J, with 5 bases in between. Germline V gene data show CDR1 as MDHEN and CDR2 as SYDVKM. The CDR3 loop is CASSLSGNQPQHF. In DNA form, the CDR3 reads TGTGCCAGCAGTTTATCGGGGAATCAGCCCCAGCATTTT.

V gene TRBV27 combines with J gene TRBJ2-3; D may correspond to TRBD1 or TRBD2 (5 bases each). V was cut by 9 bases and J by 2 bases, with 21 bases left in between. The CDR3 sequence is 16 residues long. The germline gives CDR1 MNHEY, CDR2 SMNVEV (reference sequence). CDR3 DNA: TGTGCCAGTCACACGGGGCTGCCGACGATCACAGATACGCAGTATTTT. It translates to CASHTGLPTITDTQYF.

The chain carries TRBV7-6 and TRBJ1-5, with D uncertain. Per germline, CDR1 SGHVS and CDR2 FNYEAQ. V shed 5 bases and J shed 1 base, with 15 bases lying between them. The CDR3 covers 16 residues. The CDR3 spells CASSPDFGRSNQPQHF. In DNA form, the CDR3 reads TGTGCCAGCAGCCCCGATTTCGGGCGGAGCAATCAGCCCCAGCATTTT.

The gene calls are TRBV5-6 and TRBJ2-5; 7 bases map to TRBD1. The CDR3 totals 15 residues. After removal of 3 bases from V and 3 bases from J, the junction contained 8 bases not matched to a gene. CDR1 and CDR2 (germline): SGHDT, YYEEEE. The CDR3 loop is CASSSTGISEETQYF. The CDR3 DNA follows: TGTGCCAGCAGCTCGACAGGGATTTCCGAAGAGACCCAGTACTTC.

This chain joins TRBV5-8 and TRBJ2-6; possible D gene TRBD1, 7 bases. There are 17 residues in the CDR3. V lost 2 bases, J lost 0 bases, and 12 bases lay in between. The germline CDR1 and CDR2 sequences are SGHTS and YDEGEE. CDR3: CASSFGGGPSGANVLTF. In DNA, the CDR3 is TGTGCCAGCAGCTTCGGAGGGGGCCCCTCTGGGGCCAACGTCCTGACTTTC. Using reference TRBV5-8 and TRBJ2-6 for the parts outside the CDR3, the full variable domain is EAGVTQSPTHLIKTRGQQATLRCSPISGHTSVYWYQQALGLGLQFLLWYDEGEERNRGNFPPRFSGRQFPNYSSELNVNALELEDSALYLCASSFGGGPSGANVLTFGAGSRLTVL.

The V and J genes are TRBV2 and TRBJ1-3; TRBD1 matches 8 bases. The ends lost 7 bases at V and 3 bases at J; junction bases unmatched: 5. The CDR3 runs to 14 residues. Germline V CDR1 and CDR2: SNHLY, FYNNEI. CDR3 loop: CASISGGFGNTIYF. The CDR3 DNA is TGTGCCAGCATATCAGGGGGCTTTGGAAACACCATATATTTT.

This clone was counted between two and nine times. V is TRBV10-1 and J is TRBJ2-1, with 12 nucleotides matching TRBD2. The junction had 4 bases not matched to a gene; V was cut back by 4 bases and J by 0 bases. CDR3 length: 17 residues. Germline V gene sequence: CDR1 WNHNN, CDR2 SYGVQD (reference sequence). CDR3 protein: CASSGTSGVSSYNEQFF. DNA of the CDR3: TGCGCCAGCAGTGGGACTAGCGGGGTGAGCTCCTACAATGAGCAGTTCTTC.

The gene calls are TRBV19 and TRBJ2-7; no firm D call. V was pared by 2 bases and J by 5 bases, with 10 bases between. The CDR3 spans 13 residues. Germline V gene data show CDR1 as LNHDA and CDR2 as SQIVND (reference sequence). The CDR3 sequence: CASSIKLVDEQYF. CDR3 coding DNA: TGTGCCAGTAGTATAAAACTCGTGGACGAGCAGTACTTC.

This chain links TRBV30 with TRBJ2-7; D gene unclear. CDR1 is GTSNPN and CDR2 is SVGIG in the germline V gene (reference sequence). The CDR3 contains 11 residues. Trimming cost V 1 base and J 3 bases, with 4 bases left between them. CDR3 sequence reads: CAWSASYEQYF. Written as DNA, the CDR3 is TGTGCCTGGAGTGCGAGCTACGAGCAGTACTTC.

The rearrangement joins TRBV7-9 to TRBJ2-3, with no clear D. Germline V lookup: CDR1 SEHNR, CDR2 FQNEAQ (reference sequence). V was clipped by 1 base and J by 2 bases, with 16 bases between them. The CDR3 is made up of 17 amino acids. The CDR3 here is CASSLGVSVSITDTQYF. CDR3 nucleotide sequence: TGTGCCAGCAGCTTAGGAGTGAGCGTGTCTATCACAGATACGCAGTATTTT.

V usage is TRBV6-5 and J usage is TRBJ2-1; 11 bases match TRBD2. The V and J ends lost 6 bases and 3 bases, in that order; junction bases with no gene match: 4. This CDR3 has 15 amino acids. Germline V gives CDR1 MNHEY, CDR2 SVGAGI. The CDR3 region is CASRPTSGIYNEQFF. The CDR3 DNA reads TGTGCCAGCAGACCGACTAGCGGGATCTACAATGAGCAGTTCTTC.